This TCR beta chain was sequenced in a study of cytomegalovirus exposure and HLA in healthy donors. Trimming cost V 4 bases and J 5 bases; bases outside gene matches: 3. The CDR3 spans 13 residues. Germline lookup yields CDR1 MGHDK and CDR2 SYGVNS. This PCR relied on a set of 60 Vbeta primers and 13 Jbeta primers. TCRdb's table, derived via immunoSEQ multiplex PCR, lists solely in-frame clones and lacks some. The table lists 100,000 to 150,000 clones, with around 2.2% in the top ten. The TCR originated in a man aged 40-50 years in good health and CMV-seronegative. The sequencing sample was made of PBMCs. The chain employs TRBV25-1 and TRBJ1-2; 8 bases line up with TRBD1. In nucleotides, the CDR3 is TGTGCCAGCAGTGTAAGGACAGGGTATGGCTACACCTTC. Protein sequence: CASSVRTGYGYTF.